This T cell receptor beta chain was obtained from a study of cytomegalovirus exposure and HLA in healthy donors. Study-wide points: Testing in vitro showed a few CMV-associated chains specific for CMV antigens.

At sampling all donors were nominally healthy, likely with unrecorded immune exposures. Deletions cut 5 bases from V and 7 bases from J, with 12 bases between. Germline loops: CDR1 MNHEY, CDR2 SMNVEV (reference sequence). The CDR3 totals 13 residues. Researchers ran the PCR with 60 Vbeta and 13 Jbeta primers. Clones were read by immunoSEQ multiplex PCR, and TCRdb kept only the in-frame ones, dropping some. The data contain fewer than 100,000 clones, around 82% of them singletons. Points on this clone: Its antigen is still unknown.

This TCR came from a man aged 40-50 years in good health and CMV-seronegative. The chain combines TRBV27 with TRBJ1-5; D is perhaps TRBD1 (6 bases). The specimen was PBMCs. CDR3 region: CASSPLDSQPQHF. CDR3 in DNA: TGTGCCAGCAGTCCCTTGGACAGCCAGCCCCAGCATTTT.